A single sample gave rise to the 19 T cell receptor beta chains below, sequenced in a study of blood T cell repertoires in COVID-19. Clones were read by immunoSEQ multiplex PCR, and TCRdb kept only the in-frame ones, dropping some. The sample carries under 200,000 clones, approximately 82% recorded once. The sequenced material came from PBMCs or T cells enriched from blood (not recorded which). Receptors originate from a woman aged 45 to 65 who had recovered from COVID-19.

This chain links TRBV30 with TRBJ1-6; weak D call: TRBD1 (6 bases). Between the trimmed V and J ends, which lost 4 bases and 12 bases, there was a span of 16 bases. The CDR3 runs 13 residues. Germline V gives CDR1 GTSNPN, CDR2 SVGIG (reference sequence). CDR3 in amino acids: CAWTTTGLGPLHF. Here the CDR3 DNA reads TGTGCCTGGACTACTACAGGGCTCGGACCCCTCCACTTT.

This clone was counted only a few times. This chain links TRBV18 with TRBJ2-3; perhaps TRBD2 as D (6 bases). CDR1 KGHSH and CDR2 LQKENI come from the germline V gene. The CDR3 sequence is 15 residues long. The V gene lost 2 bases and the J gene lost 5 bases, with 14 bases spanning the gap. Here the CDR3 DNA reads TGTGCCAGCTCACCATTACTAGCCGGGGAAGATACGCAGTATTTT. The encoded protein is CASSPLLAGEDTQYF.

The gene calls are TRBV5-6 and TRBJ1-3; 12 bases are shared with TRBD1. Germline trimming cut 4 bases from V and 2 bases from J; bases unmatched to any gene: 13. The CDR3 totals 19 residues. The germline V gene encodes CDR1 SGHDT and CDR2 YYEEEE. DNA of the CDR3: TGTGCCAGCAGCCCCTCTACGGGACAGGGGGCACTGACTGGAAACACCATATATTTT. Residues: CASSPSTGQGALTGNTIYF. Variable domain in full (rest from reference TRBV5-6 and TRBJ1-3): DAGVTQSPTHLIKTRGQQVTLRCSPKSGHDTVSWYQQALGQGPQFIFQYYEEEERQRGNFPDRFSGHQFPNYSSELNVNALLLGDSALYLCASSPSTGQGALTGNTIYFGEGSWLTVV.

This chain joins TRBV5-1 and TRBJ2-1, with 9 bases that match TRBD2. This CDR3 comprises 17 residues. After removal of 3 bases from V and 4 bases from J, the junction contained 11 bases not matched to a gene. Germline values: CDR1 SGHRS, CDR2 YFSETQ. CDR3: CASSWGASGTRYNEQFF. The CDR3 bases are TGCGCCAGCAGCTGGGGGGCTAGCGGGACTCGGTACAATGAGCAGTTCTTC.

CDR3 DNA: TGTGCCAGCAGCCGAGACTGGAACACTGAAGCTTTCTTT. Its protein is CASSRDWNTEAFF. The V and J genes are TRBV7-6 and TRBJ1-1; unclear D gene. The CDR3 contains 13 residues. The V gene lost 5 bases and the J gene lost 1 base, with 8 bases spanning the gap. The V gene's germline CDR1 is SGHVS and CDR2 FNYEAQ.

The V gene is TRBV18, the J gene TRBJ1-6; D possibly corresponds to TRBD1 (6 bases). This CDR3 has 17 residues. The germline V gene encodes CDR1 KGHSH and CDR2 LQKENI. The ends were cut back, 3 bases at V and 4 bases at J, with 16 bases in the middle. CDR3 amino acids: CASSPTGGQLYNSPLHF. DNA for the CDR3: TGTGCCAGCTCACCTACCGGGGGGCAATTATATAATTCACCCCTCCACTTT.

The sample holds one count of this clone. The V gene is TRBV4-3, the J gene TRBJ1-3, with TRBD1 matching over 9 bases. Germline V CDR1 and CDR2: LGHNA, YSLEER. The ends lost 1 base at V and 2 bases at J; junction bases unmatched: 3. The CDR3 runs to 16 residues. The CDR3: CASSQAGTGTGNTIYF. In DNA, the CDR3 is TGCGCCAGCAGCCAAGCTGGGACAGGGACTGGAAACACCATATATTTT.

This clone appeared a single time. In nucleotides, the CDR3 is TGCGCCAGCAGCTCCGGGGTAGCGGGAGGTTATGATACGCAGTATTTT. It translates to CASSSGVAGGYDTQYF. The chain recombines TRBV5-1 with TRBJ2-3, with 10 bases aligning to TRBD2. The CDR3 totals 16 residues. CDR1 SGHRS and CDR2 YFSETQ come from the germline V gene. V lost 3 bases, J lost 6 bases, and 10 bases stayed unmatched.

The V call is TRBV5-1, the J call TRBJ2-5; D call uncertain. Germline V gene data show CDR1 as SGHRS and CDR2 as YFSETQ. V was trimmed by 4 bases and J by 0 bases, leaving 10 bases between them. The CDR3 is made up of 14 amino acids. In DNA, the CDR3 is TGCGCCAGCAGCGCCCCACTTCACCAAGAGACCCAGTACTTC. Encoded protein: CASSAPLHQETQYF.

J is TRBJ1-5 and V is TRBV11-2; no reliable D call. The CDR3 covers 13 residues. Germline V gene data show CDR1 as SGHAT and CDR2 as FQNNGV. The ends were cut back, 0 bases at V and 10 bases at J, with 10 bases in the middle. For the CDR3, the DNA is TGTGCCAGCAGCTTAGAGAGCGGGAGACCCCAGCATTTT. Protein: CASSLESGRPQHF.

The chain is built from TRBV2 and TRBJ1-4; D gene ambiguous. Germline V gives CDR1 SNHLY, CDR2 FYNNEI. The V end lost 4 bases, the J end lost 5 bases, and 8 bases lay between the germline ends. CDR3 length equals 13 residues. CDR3 sequence (DNA): TGTGCCAGCAGTGCCGTTGAGAATGAAAAACTGTTTTTT. Encoded protein: CASSAVENEKLFF.

V gene TRBV5-6 combines with J gene TRBJ2-2, with 9 positions matching TRBD1. The V segment lost 9 bases and the J segment 5 bases; nucleotides outside the gene matches: 5. CDR1 and CDR2 from the germline V gene are SGHDT and YYEEEE. This CDR3 comprises 13 residues. The CDR3 here is CATDRGRTGELFF. The CDR3 bases are TGTGCCACTGACAGGGGGAGAACCGGGGAGCTGTTTTTT.

The chain carries TRBV9 and TRBJ1-5; D ambiguous. V was clipped by 0 bases and J by 0 bases, with 7 bases between them. Germline CDR1 SGDLS, CDR2 YYNGEE. The CDR3 extends over 15 amino acids. For the CDR3, the DNA is TGTGCCAGCAGCGTAGCTGGCAGTAGCAATCAGCCCCAGCATTTT. This gives the protein CASSVAGSSNQPQHF. Looking up the rest from reference TRBV9 and TRBJ1-5 gives the full variable domain: DSGVTQTPKHLITATGQRVTLRCSPRSGDLSVYWYQQSLDQGLQFLIQYYNGEERAKGNILERFSAQQFPDLHSELNLSSLELGDSALYFCASSVAGSSNQPQHFGDGTRLSIL.

The gene calls are TRBV7-9 and TRBJ1-2; D is ambiguous. Trimming left V 2 bases short and J 6 bases short, with 13 bases between. In germline, CDR1 is SEHNR, CDR2 FQNEAQ (reference sequence). This CDR3 is built from 14 residues. CDR3 in amino acids: CASSLSRLGDGYTF. CDR3 DNA sequence: TGTGCCAGCAGCTTATCTCGGCTCGGGGATGGCTACACCTTC.

The genes are TRBV12-3 or TRBV12-4 and TRBJ2-3; D is unresolved. The CDR3 is made up of 11 amino acids. Trimming left V 5 bases short and J 7 bases short, with 7 bases between. The CDR3, as DNA: TGTGCCAGCAGTCTCAGGAATACGCAGTATTTT. It translates to CASSLRNTQYF.

V usage is TRBV15 and J usage is TRBJ1-5, with 7 positions matching TRBD1. From germline, CDR1 is LNHNV and CDR2 YYDKDF (reference sequence). V shed 8 bases and J 7 bases; nucleotides not matched to a gene: 5. The CDR3 covers 12 residues. Written as DNA, the CDR3 is TGTGCCACCGGATCAGGGGGACAGCCCCAGCATTTT. Its translation: CATGSGGQPQHF.

CDR3 coding DNA: TGTGCCAGCAGTGGGGCGACAGTAGCTAACTATGGCTACACCTTC. Translation gives CASSGATVANYGYTF. The chain links TRBV2 to TRBJ1-2, with D possibly TRBD1 on 5 matching bases. Germline V gene lookup returns CDR1 SNHLY and CDR2 FYNNEI. With 4 bases removed from V and 0 bases from J, the gap between germline ends came to 12 bases. The CDR3 covers 15 residues.

This clone was seen a single time. Other DNA variants within this sample encode the same CDR3. The chain is built from TRBV3-1 (or the pseudogene TRBV3-2) and TRBJ2-2, with D unclear. Looked up from germline, CDR1 is LGHDT and CDR2 is YNNKEL (reference sequence). V lost 4 bases and J 6 bases, leaving 9 bases between the germline ends. CDR3 length: 13 amino acids. This chain's CDR3 is CASSPNIAGELFF. Here the CDR3 DNA reads TGTGCCAGCAGCCCCAACATTGCCGGGGAGCTGTTTTTT.

The chain couples TRBV19 to TRBJ2-5, with 12 bases matching TRBD1. CDR1 and CDR2 from the germline V gene are LNHDA and SQIVND (reference sequence). CDR3 size: 16 residues. V trimming: 5 bases; J trimming: 5 bases; junction bases outside the gene matches: 9. The CDR3 sequence: CASSLRGTGGRETQYF. CDR3 DNA sequence: TGTGCCAGTAGTCTACGGGGGACAGGGGGCAGGGAGACCCAGTACTTC.